The T cell receptor beta chain under discussion was sequenced for a study of blood T cell repertoires in COVID-19. The overall study: Samples taken during acute and convalescent COVID-19 were collected in the United States, Italy and Spain. T cells, B-cell-depleted T cells, or PBMCs provided the cDNA or gDNA that served as material.

As originally analysed: Reference gene primer amplification yielded estimated nucleated cell counts. The assay was immunoSEQ multiplex PCR, and TCRdb's table has in-frame clones only and misses some. V and J calls and clone size are copied from that table; D and trimming were computed from the DNA. The repertoire has over 95,000 clones, approximately 91% of them found once; the top ten carry 8% to 9%. The CDR3 is 12 residues long. Trimming cost V 4 bases and J 10 bases, with 11 bases left between them. Germline V CDR1 and CDR2: LNHDA, SQIVND (reference sequence). This chain links TRBV19 with TRBJ2-1; no reliable D call. The material sequenced was peripheral blood. The source is a woman in her seventies who had recovered from COVID-19. CDR3 DNA: TGTGCCAGTAGTAAGGCCGGCGGCGAGCAGTTCTTC. Protein: CASSKAGGEQFF.